This T cell receptor beta chain was recorded in a study of blood T cell repertoires in COVID-19. Study summary: The samples span acute and convalescent COVID-19 from the United States, Italy and Spain. T cells, B-cell-depleted T cells, or PBMCs supplied cDNA or gDNA.

The CDR3 length is 15 residues. Germline values: CDR1 SGHVS, CDR2 FQNEAQ. Trimming took off 5 bases at V and 1 base at J, with 14 bases between the two ends. As handled by the study authors: Reference gene primer amplification gave nucleated cell count estimates. Measured with immunoSEQ multiplex PCR; TCRdb has only the in-frame clones, and not every one. V and J calls and clone size follow that table, whereas D and trimming were derived from the DNA. The sample lists some 11,000 clones, 75% to 90% occurring once. This clone appeared a single time. The TCR comes from a human donor in a cohort sampled during active COVID-19. The chain links TRBV7-8 to TRBJ1-2; D may be TRBD1 (6 bases). Specimen: peripheral blood. CDR3 in amino acids: CASSLLRGDNYGYTF. The CDR3 DNA is TGTGCCAGCAGCCTACTCAGGGGCGATAACTATGGCTACACCTTC. The full variable domain, in which reference TRBV7-8 and TRBJ1-2 provide the parts outside the CDR3, is GAGVSQSPRYKVAKRGQDVALRCDPISGHVSLFWYQQALGQGPEFLTYFQNEAQLDKSGLPSDRFFAERPEGSVSTLKIQRTQQEDSAVYLCASSLLRGDNYGYTFGSGTRLTVV.